This TCR beta chain comes out of a study of blood T cell repertoires in COVID-19. Libraries were prepared by immunoSEQ multiplex PCR; TCRdb keeps only in-frame clonotypes and omits some of them. Of some 200,000 clones detected, around 90% appear once; the ten largest clones hold 2.7%. CDR1 and CDR2 (germline): MRHNA, SNTAGT. The CDR3 consists of 18 residues. V was shortened by 3 bases and J by 5 bases, with 25 bases between the two germline ends. Sequencing used peripheral blood. J is TRBJ2-5 and V is TRBV6-4, with a tentative D call TRBD1 (6 bases). The source is a man aged 40-49 years with active or convalescent COVID-19. CDR3: CASSDSTPRTELGETQYF. CDR3 nucleotides: TGTGCCAGCAGTGATTCGACCCCCCGGACAGAATTGGGGGAGACCCAGTACTTC.